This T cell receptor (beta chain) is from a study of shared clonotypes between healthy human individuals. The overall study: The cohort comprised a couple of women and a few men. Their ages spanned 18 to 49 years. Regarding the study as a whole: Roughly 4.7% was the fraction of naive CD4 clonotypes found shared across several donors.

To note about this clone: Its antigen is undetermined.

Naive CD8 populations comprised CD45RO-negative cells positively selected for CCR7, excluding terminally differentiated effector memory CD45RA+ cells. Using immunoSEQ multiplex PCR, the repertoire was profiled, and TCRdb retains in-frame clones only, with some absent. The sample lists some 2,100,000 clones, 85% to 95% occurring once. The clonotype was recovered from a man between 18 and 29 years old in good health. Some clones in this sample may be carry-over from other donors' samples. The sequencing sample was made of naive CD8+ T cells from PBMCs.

CDR3 amino acids: CASSLLAVGGNEQFF. As DNA, the CDR3 is TGTGCCAGCAGTTTATTAGCGGTGGGAGGCAATGAGCAGTTCTTC. The rearrangement joins TRBV27 to TRBJ2-1; TRBD2 is a possible D gene (6 bases). V was shortened by 1 base and J by 6 bases, with 13 bases between the two germline ends. This CDR3 has 15 residues. The germline CDR1 and CDR2 sequences are MNHEY and SMNVEV (reference sequence).